Sequencing of this T cell receptor beta chain was carried out in a study of T cell responses to AZD1222 COVID-19 vaccine. Profiled with immunoSEQ multiplex PCR; TCRdb holds only in-frame clones, not every one. The sample has roughly 110,000 clones; around nine tenths are singletons. Study-level points and caveats: Clonal diversity was possibly underestimated; the donors were predominantly white British and more often female. Seropositive at baseline were only six or seven AZD1222 recipients. Targeting of unmutated variant regions was reportedly seen in nearly half of spike-specific TCRs. Once two AZD1222 doses were given, Spike-specific TCR breadth and depth went up.

Trimming at V came to 0 bases and at J to 5 bases, leaving 5 bases not matched to a gene. CDR3 length: 15 residues. From germline, CDR1 is LGHNA and CDR2 YNFKEQ. Notes on this clone: Its antigen is unidentified.

The sequencing used peripheral blood, collected on day 0 of AZD1222 vaccination. This sequence was found in an adult in good health. The chain joins TRBV4-2 to TRBJ2-3; TRBD2 matches 7 bases. The CDR3: CASSQDGGGKDTQYF. CDR3 sequence (DNA): TGTGCCAGCAGCCAAGATGGCGGGGGAAAAGATACGCAGTATTTT.